These 11 T cell receptor beta chains were all obtained from the same sample, sequenced in a study of shared clonotypes between healthy human individuals. This table comes from immunoSEQ multiplex PCR, and its TCRdb copy is limited to in-frame clones, with some not included. This table holds hundreds of thousands of clones, around 96% found once. The specimen sequenced was naive CD4+ T cells sorted from blood. Documented subset: CD45RA+ positively selected. These receptors were collected from a woman aged 30 to 39 in good health.

This chain uses TRBV5-6 with TRBJ1-1; TRBD1 is a possible D gene (5 bases). The CDR3 consists of 14 residues. Trimming took 4 bases from V and 4 from J, leaving 14 bases between them. Germline loops: CDR1 SGHDT, CDR2 YYEEEE. CDR3 amino acids: CASSRGATSTEAFF. The CDR3, as DNA: TGTGCCAGCAGCCGAGGGGCAACGAGCACTGAAGCTTTCTTT.

This sequence joins TRBV5-1 and TRBJ2-7; TRBD2 might be the D (5 bases). Trimming cost V 2 bases and J 3 bases, with 15 bases left between them. Germline assignment: CDR1 SGHRS and CDR2 YFSETQ. The CDR3 consists of 15 residues. CDR3 residues: CASSLTDGMYYEQYF. The CDR3 DNA follows: TGCGCCAGCAGCTTAACCGACGGGATGTACTACGAGCAGTACTTC.

The rearrangement joins TRBV5-8 to TRBJ2-2; 9 bases match TRBD2. This CDR3 comprises 16 residues. The V gene end was trimmed by 0 bases and the J gene end by 7 bases; junction bases not matched to a gene: 7. CDR1 is SGHTS and CDR2 is YDEGEE in the germline V gene. DNA for the CDR3: TGTGCCAGCAGCTTGGGAGTAGCGGGAGTTGTCGGGGAGCTGTTTTTT. Residues: CASSLGVAGVVGELFF.

The chain joins TRBV19 to TRBJ1-1; TRBD1 aligns across 7 bases. The CDR3 spans 14 residues. After removal of 8 bases from V and 1 base from J, the junction contained 7 bases not matched to a gene. Germline V gene sequence: CDR1 LNHDA, CDR2 SQIVND (reference sequence). The CDR3, as DNA: TGTGCCAGTGAACAGCAGGGGGGGAACACTGAAGCTTTCTTT. Its protein product is CASEQQGGNTEAFF.

V gene TRBV27 combines with J gene TRBJ2-1; 7 bases are a match to TRBD1. Germline loops: CDR1 MNHEY, CDR2 SMNVEV (reference sequence). The CDR3 totals 15 residues. V shed 6 bases, J shed 6 bases, and the junction held 11 bases outside the gene matches. The CDR3 spells CASRPQGVVSNEQFF. CDR3 coding DNA: TGTGCCAGCAGGCCTCAGGGGGTCGTTTCCAATGAGCAGTTCTTC.

This rearrangement joins TRBV5-1 to TRBJ2-7, with TRBD2 matching 7 bases. Germline CDR1 is SGHRS and CDR2 is YFSETQ. V was clipped by 1 base and J by 5 bases; unmatched bases: 9. This CDR3 is 15 amino acids long. In DNA form, the CDR3 reads TGCGCCAGCAGCTTGAGAGGGCGGGAGTTCGACGAGCAGTACTTC. Residues: CASSLRGREFDEQYF.

The gene calls are TRBV4-2 and TRBJ2-4, with 9 bases matching TRBD2. Trimming at V came to 4 bases and at J to 7 bases, leaving 5 bases not matched to a gene. The CDR3 is 14 residues long. Germline loops: CDR1 LGHNA, CDR2 YNFKEQ. This chain's CDR3 is CASSPRTSVNIQYF. In DNA, the CDR3 is TGTGCCAGCAGCCCCCGGACTAGCGTGAACATTCAGTACTTC.

The chain uses TRBV9 and TRBJ2-3; 7 positions match TRBD1. The CDR3 length is 14 residues. The V gene end was trimmed by 2 bases and the J gene end by 4 bases; junction bases not matched to a gene: 4. Germline CDR1 is SGDLS and CDR2 is YYNGEE. DNA of the CDR3: TGTGCCAGCAGCGTCGACAGGGTGGCAGATACGCAGTATTTT. Amino acids: CASSVDRVADTQYF.

The rearrangement links TRBV2 to TRBJ2-1; D gene unclear. Trimming took off 5 bases at V and 0 bases at J, with 11 bases between the two ends. The length of the CDR3 is 15 residues. The germline V gene has CDR1 SNHLY and CDR2 FYNNEI. The CDR3, as DNA: TGTGCCAGCAGTCGAGGTCCCAGCTCCTACAATGAGCAGTTCTTC. Its protein is CASSRGPSSYNEQFF.

The genes are TRBV28 and TRBJ2-4; D unclear. The CDR3 has 15 residues. Germline CDR1 MDHEN, CDR2 SYDVKM. V lost 5 bases and J lost 6, with 17 bases in between. DNA for the CDR3: TGTGCCAGCAGTCCGGCCGGGCATGTGGCAAACATTCAGTACTTC. This codes for CASSPAGHVANIQYF.

The J gene is TRBJ1-3, the V gene TRBV5-6; 7 bases fit TRBD1. The CDR3 extends over 14 amino acids. J gave up 2 bases and V 3 bases, and 2 bases lay outside the gene matches. The germline V gene has CDR1 SGHDT and CDR2 YYEEEE. The chain's CDR3 is CASSWGTAGNTIYF. Here the CDR3 DNA reads TGTGCCAGCAGCTGGGGGACAGCTGGAAACACCATATATTTT. Combining the CDR3 with reference TRBV5-6 and TRBJ1-3 gives the whole variable domain DAGVTQSPTHLIKTRGQQVTLRCSPKSGHDTVSWYQQALGQGPQFIFQYYEEEERQRGNFPDRFSGHQFPNYSSELNVNALLLGDSALYLCASSWGTAGNTIYFGEGSWLTVV.